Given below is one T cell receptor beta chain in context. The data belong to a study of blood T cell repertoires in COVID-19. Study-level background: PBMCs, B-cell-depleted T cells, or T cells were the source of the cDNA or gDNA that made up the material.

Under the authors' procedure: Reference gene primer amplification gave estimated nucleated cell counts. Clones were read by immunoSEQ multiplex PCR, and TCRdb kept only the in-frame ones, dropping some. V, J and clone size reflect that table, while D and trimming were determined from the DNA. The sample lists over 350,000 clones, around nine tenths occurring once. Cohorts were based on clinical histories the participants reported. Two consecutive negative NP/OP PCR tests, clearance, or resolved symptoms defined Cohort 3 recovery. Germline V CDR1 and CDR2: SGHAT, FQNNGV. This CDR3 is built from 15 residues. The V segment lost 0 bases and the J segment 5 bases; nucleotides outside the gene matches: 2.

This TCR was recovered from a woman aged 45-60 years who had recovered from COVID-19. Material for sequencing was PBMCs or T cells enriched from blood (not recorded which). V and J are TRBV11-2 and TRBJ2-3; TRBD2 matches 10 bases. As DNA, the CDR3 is TGTGCCAGCAGCTTAGAACTAGCGGGGAGAGATACGCAGTATTTT. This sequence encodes CASSLELAGRDTQYF.